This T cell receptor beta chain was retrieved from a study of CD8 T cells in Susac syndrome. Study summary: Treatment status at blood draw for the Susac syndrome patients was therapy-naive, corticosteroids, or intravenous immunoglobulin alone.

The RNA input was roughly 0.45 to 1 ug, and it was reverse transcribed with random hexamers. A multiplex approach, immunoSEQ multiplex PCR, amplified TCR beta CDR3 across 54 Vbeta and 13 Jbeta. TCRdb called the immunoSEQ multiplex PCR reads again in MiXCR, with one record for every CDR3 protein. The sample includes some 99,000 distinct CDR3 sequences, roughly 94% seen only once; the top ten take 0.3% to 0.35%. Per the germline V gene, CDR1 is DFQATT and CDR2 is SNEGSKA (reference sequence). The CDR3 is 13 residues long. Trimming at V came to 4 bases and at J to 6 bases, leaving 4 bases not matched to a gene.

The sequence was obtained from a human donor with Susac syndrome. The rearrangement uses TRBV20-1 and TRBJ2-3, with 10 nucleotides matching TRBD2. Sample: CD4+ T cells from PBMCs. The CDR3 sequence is CSATSGGLDTQYF. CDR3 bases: TGCAGTGCTACTAGCGGGGGACTTGATACGCAGTATTTT.